What follows are 17 T cell receptor beta chains derived from one specimen sequenced in a study of OX40 agonist ivuxolimab in advanced cancers. Using immunoSEQ multiplex PCR, the repertoire was profiled, and TCRdb retains in-frame clones only, with some absent. Of 15,000 to 17,000 clones listed, roughly 81% are singletons. This specimen was CD4+ or CD8+ T cells sorted from blood, taken in a trial of the OX40 agonist ivuxolimab. The receptors were sampled from an adult with an advanced solid tumor such as melanoma, head and neck, liver or kidney cancer.

The V gene is TRBV7-9, the J gene TRBJ1-4, with a possible D match to TRBD1 (5 bases). This CDR3 is 13 amino acids long. Germline V gene sequence: CDR1 SEHNR, CDR2 FQNEAQ (reference sequence). With 5 bases removed from V and 7 bases from J, the gap between germline ends came to 11 bases. The CDR3 DNA is TGTGCCAGCAGCCAAGGACACGTTGAAAAACTGTTTTTT. Translation: CASSQGHVEKLFF.

The J gene is TRBJ1-2, the V gene TRBV25-1; 7 bases align to TRBD1. Germline V lookup: CDR1 MGHDK, CDR2 SYGVNS. The V gene end was trimmed by 6 bases and the J gene end by 4 bases; junction bases not matched to a gene: 11. This CDR3 is built from 15 residues. The DNA of the CDR3 is TGTGCCAGCAGCGGGGACCGGGACAGACTCTATGGCTACACCTTC. Protein sequence: CASSGDRDRLYGYTF.

This clone was detected a few times. The CDR3 here is CASRESGSSTDTQYF. The DNA for the CDR3 is TGTGCCAGCAGGGAAAGCGGGAGCAGCACAGATACGCAGTATTTT. This chain uses TRBV2 with TRBJ2-3; 8 bases are shared with TRBD2. Trimming at V came to 6 bases and at J to 0 bases, leaving 5 bases not matched to a gene. The CDR3 has 15 residues. Germline CDR1 SNHLY, CDR2 FYNNEI.

By share, this clone counts as medium-sized. The chain couples TRBV4-1 to TRBJ2-7; D gene uncertain. Trimming left V 10 bases short and J 3 bases short, with 16 bases between. This CDR3 comprises 13 residues. From germline, CDR1 is MGHRA and CDR2 YSYEKL. This chain's CDR3 is CATIGWQNYEQYF. CDR3 DNA sequence: TGCGCCACTATCGGGTGGCAGAACTACGAGCAGTACTTC.

The genes are TRBV11-2 and TRBJ1-4; D perhaps matches TRBD1 (5 bases). CDR3 size: 15 residues. V was clipped by 5 bases and J by 6 bases, with 16 bases between them. Looked up from germline, CDR1 is SGHAT and CDR2 is FQNNGV. CDR3 bases: TGTGCCAGCAGCCGCTCACGGGGACGGGATGAAAAACTGTTTTTT. Translated: CASSRSRGRDEKLFF.

The rearrangement joins TRBV5-1 to TRBJ2-2; D may be TRBD2 (5 bases). The V end lost 5 bases, the J end lost 0 bases, and 11 bases lay between the germline ends. Germline V gene lookup returns CDR1 SGHRS and CDR2 YFSETQ. The CDR3 is made up of 15 amino acids. CDR3 DNA: TGCGCCAGCAGTTTCGGGGTGCCGAACACCGGGGAGCTGTTTTTT. This encodes CASSFGVPNTGELFF.

This chain connects TRBV5-6 to TRBJ1-2; 12 nucleotides agree with TRBD1. V lost 3 bases, J lost 4 bases, and 10 bases stayed unmatched. Germline CDR1 is SGHDT and CDR2 is YYEEEE. The CDR3 has 17 residues. The CDR3 region is CASSSGTGGEEVYGYTF. The CDR3 DNA follows: TGTGCCAGCAGCTCGGGGACAGGGGGCGAAGAGGTCTATGGCTACACCTTC. The full variable domain, its missing parts supplied by reference TRBV5-6 and TRBJ1-2, is DAGVTQSPTHLIKTRGQQVTLRCSPKSGHDTVSWYQQALGQGPQFIFQYYEEEERQRGNFPDRFSGHQFPNYSSELNVNALLLGDSALYLCASSSGTGGEEVYGYTFGSGTRLTVV.

The V and J genes are TRBV6-4 and TRBJ2-1; possibly TRBD2 for D (5 bases). This CDR3 region has 14 residues. Looked up from germline, CDR1 is MRHNA and CDR2 is SNTAGT. V was clipped by 8 bases and J by 7 bases, with 18 bases between them. In DNA form, the CDR3 reads TGTGCCAGCGGGCTTGGCGGGTTTGGGAATGAGCAGTTCTTC. Protein sequence: CASGLGGFGNEQFF.

The rearrangement uses TRBV4-1 and TRBJ1-1; D gene unclear. Trimming took off 0 bases at V and 7 bases at J, with 9 bases between the two ends. The CDR3 contains 13 residues. Germline V gene sequence: CDR1 MGHRA, CDR2 YSYEKL. CDR3 region: CASSQDGFDEAFF. The CDR3 DNA is TGCGCCAGCAGCCAAGATGGTTTCGATGAAGCTTTCTTT.

This clone has a single count. The gene calls are TRBV4-1 and TRBJ1-1; tentatively, D is TRBD1 (6 bases). Germline V CDR1 and CDR2: MGHRA, YSYEKL. This CDR3 contains 18 residues. V gave up 4 bases and J gave up 0 bases, with 21 bases separating them. The CDR3 nucleotides are TGCGCCAGCAGCCTCCTTAGGGGGGCAGGGGAAATGAACACTGAAGCTTTCTTT. Amino acids: CASSLLRGAGEMNTEAFF.

This sequence joins TRBV29-1 and TRBJ2-6; D unclear. V was pared by 4 bases and J by 5 bases, with 21 bases between. The germline gives CDR1 SQVTM, CDR2 ANQGSEA. The CDR3 is made up of 17 amino acids. As DNA, the CDR3 is TGCAGCGTTGTCACAGTAAGCATACAAAGTCGGGCCAACGTCCTGACTTTC. Amino acids: CSVVTVSIQSRANVLTF.

The chain carries TRBV5-4 and TRBJ2-4; tentatively, D is TRBD1 (6 bases). This CDR3 is 15 amino acids long. CDR1 is SGHNT, CDR2 YYREEE, per germline (reference sequence). Deletions cut 5 bases from V and 8 bases from J, with 20 bases between. CDR3: CASSLPGQLGDIQYF. As DNA, the CDR3 is TGTGCCAGCAGTTTACCCGGACAGCTAGGGGACATTCAGTACTTC.

This clone was found once. The chain uses TRBV19 and TRBJ1-3; D is ambiguous. The CDR3 spans 13 residues. Germline-derived CDR1 and CDR2 are LNHDA and SQIVND (reference sequence). V shed 5 bases and J shed 3 bases, with 8 bases lying between them. The CDR3 nucleotides are TGTGCCAGTAGTCCAACCAGTGGAAACACCATATATTTT. As protein: CASSPTSGNTIYF.

This clone has just a few counts. The chain combines TRBV4-1 with TRBJ2-1; D is tentatively TRBD1 or TRBD2 (5 bases each). CDR3 length: 17 residues. Trimming removed 0 bases at V and 0 bases at J, with 12 bases between. Germline assignment: CDR1 MGHRA and CDR2 YSYEKL. CDR3 in DNA: TGCGCCAGCAGCCAAGAAGGGGCGGGCAGCTCCTACAATGAGCAGTTCTTC. It is translated as CASSQEGAGSSYNEQFF.

V usage is TRBV20-1 and J usage is TRBJ2-7, with D perhaps matching TRBD2 (6 bases). Germline CDR1 is DFQATT and CDR2 is SNEGSKA (reference sequence). This CDR3 has 11 amino acids. Trimming pared 3 bases from V and 6 bases from J, leaving 9 bases between. This chain's CDR3 is CSARGGGEQYF. CDR3 DNA sequence: TGCAGTGCTAGGGGGGGTGGCGAGCAGTACTTC.

The V and J genes are TRBV29-1 and TRBJ2-7; TRBD2 matches at 8 bases. The CDR3 totals 15 residues. The germline V gene encodes CDR1 SQVTM and CDR2 ANQGSEA. The V gene end was trimmed by 0 bases and the J gene end by 6 bases; junction bases not matched to a gene: 10. This CDR3 reads CSVEERGGFRGEQYF. CDR3 DNA: TGCAGCGTTGAAGAACGGGGGGGTTTCAGGGGCGAGCAGTACTTC.

The rearrangement uses TRBV6-5 and TRBJ2-7; D could derive from TRBD1 or TRBD2 (5 bases each). V gave up 6 bases and J gave up 5 bases, with 20 bases separating them. The CDR3 is 15 amino acids. Germline CDR1 is MNHEY and CDR2 is SVGAGI. This chain's CDR3 is CASRFRDRSVHEQYF. The CDR3 DNA is TGTGCCAGCAGGTTCCGGGACCGGAGCGTCCACGAGCAGTACTTC.